This T cell receptor beta chain was retrieved from a study of Ad26.COV2.S vaccination and SARS-CoV-2 variants. Across the study: Intramuscular Ad26.COV2.S at 5x10^10 or 1x10^11 viral particles.

The repertoire was sequenced with immunoSEQ multiplex PCR; TCRdb's copy has only in-frame clones and lacks some. The sample carries 360,000 or so clones, roughly 90% recorded once. The CDR3 consists of 13 residues. Germline V gene data show CDR1 as SGHRS and CDR2 as YFSETQ. V lost 5 bases and J lost 0, with 8 bases in between. Treatment noted: some 19 received Ad26.COV2.S at low or high dose, single or two shots; five or six received placebo; per-sample allocation not given. Day 63 following the first vaccine or placebo injection was when the samples were taken. The study used a vaccine consisting of an Ad26 vector that expressed Wuhan-strain SARS-CoV-2 spike.

The sequence was collected from a person between 18 and 60 years old who received the Ad26.COV2.S COVID-19 vaccine or a placebo. Sequenced here: peripheral blood, sampled in a trial of Ad26.COV2.S vaccine versus placebo. The chain couples TRBV5-1 to TRBJ1-1; D unresolved. CDR3 protein: CASSQLLNTEAFF. The CDR3 coding sequence is TGCGCCAGCAGTCAGCTGCTGAACACTGAAGCTTTCTTT.